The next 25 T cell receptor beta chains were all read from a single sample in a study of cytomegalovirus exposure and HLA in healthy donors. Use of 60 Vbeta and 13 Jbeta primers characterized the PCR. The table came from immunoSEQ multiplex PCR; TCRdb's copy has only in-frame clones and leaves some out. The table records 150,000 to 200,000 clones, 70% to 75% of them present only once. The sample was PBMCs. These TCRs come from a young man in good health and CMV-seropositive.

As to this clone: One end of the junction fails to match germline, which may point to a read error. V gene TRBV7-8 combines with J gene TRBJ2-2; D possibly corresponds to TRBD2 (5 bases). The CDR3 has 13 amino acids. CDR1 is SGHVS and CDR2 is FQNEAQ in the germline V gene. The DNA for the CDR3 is TGTGCCAGCAGCCTCGGGCAACACCGGGGAGCTGTTTTT. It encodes CASSLGQHRGAVF.

CDR3 loop: CASSLASGGINQPQHF. As DNA, the CDR3 is TGTGCCAGCAGCTTAGCGTCAGGGGGTATCAATCAGCCCCAGCATTTT. This chain uses TRBV7-8 with TRBJ1-5; 7 bases line up with TRBD1. This CDR3 spans 16 amino acids. The germline CDR1 and CDR2 sequences are SGHVS and FQNEAQ. The trim removed 0 bases at V and 3 bases at J, leaving 5 bases unmatched.

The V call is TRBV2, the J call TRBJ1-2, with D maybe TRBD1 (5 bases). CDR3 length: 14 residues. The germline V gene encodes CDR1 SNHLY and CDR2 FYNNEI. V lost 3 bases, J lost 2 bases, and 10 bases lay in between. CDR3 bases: TGTGCCAGCAGTGAGCAGGGAAGGAACTATGGCTACACCTTC. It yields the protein CASSEQGRNYGYTF.

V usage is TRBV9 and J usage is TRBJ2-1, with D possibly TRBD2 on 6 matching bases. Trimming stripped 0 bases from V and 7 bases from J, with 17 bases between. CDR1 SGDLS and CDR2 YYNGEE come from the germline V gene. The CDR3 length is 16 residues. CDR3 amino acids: CASSVATSRIYNEQFF. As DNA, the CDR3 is TGTGCCAGCAGCGTAGCTACTAGCCGAATCTATAATGAGCAGTTCTTC.

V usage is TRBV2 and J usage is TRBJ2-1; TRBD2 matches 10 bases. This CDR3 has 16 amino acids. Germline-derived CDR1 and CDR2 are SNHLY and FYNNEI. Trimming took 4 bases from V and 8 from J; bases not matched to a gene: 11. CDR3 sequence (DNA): TGTGCCAGCAGTGCTACAACTAGCGGGGTGCTTGATGAGCAGTTCTTC. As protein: CASSATTSGVLDEQFF.

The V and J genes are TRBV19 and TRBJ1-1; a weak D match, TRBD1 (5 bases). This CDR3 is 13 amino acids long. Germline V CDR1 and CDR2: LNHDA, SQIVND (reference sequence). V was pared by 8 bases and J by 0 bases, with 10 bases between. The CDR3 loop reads CASSSGLNTEAFF. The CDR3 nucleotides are TGTGCCAGTTCGTCAGGGCTGAACACTGAAGCTTTCTTT.

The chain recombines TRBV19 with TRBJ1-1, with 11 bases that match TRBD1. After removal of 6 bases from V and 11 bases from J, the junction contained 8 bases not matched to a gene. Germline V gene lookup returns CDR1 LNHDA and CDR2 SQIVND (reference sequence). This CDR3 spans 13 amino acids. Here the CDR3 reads CASRSGQGGLAFF. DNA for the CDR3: TGTGCCAGTAGGTCGGGACAGGGGGGTCTGGCTTTCTTT. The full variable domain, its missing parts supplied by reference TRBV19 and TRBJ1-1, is DGGITQSPKYLFRKEGQNVTLSCEQNLNHDAMYWYRQDPGQGLRLIYYSQIVNDFQKGDIAEGYSVSREKKESFPLTVTSAQKNPTAFYLCASRSGQGGLAFFGQGTRLTVV.

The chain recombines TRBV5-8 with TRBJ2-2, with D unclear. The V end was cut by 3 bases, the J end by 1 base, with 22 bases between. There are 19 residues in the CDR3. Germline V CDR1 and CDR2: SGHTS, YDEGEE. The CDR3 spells CASSSAADTFCLNTGELFF. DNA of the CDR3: TGTGCCAGCAGCTCGGCCGCCGACACGTTTTGCCTGAACACCGGGGAGCTGTTTTTT.

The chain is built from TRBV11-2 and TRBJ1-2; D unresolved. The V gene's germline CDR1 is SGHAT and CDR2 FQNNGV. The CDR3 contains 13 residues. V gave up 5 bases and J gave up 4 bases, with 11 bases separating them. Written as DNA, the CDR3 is TGTGCCAGCAGCAACGACAATTTCTATGGCTACACCTTC. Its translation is CASSNDNFYGYTF.

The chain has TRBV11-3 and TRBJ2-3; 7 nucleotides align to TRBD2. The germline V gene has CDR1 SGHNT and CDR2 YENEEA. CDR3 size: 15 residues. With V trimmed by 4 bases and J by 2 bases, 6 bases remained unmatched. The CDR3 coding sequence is TGTGCCAGCAGCTGGAGCGGGGCTGCCACAGATACGCAGTATTTT. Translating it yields CASSWSGAATDTQYF.

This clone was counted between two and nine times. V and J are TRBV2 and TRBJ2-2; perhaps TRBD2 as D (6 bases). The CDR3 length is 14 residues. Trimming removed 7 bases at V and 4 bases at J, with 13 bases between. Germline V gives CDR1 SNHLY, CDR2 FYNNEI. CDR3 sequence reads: CASIRRGGTGELFF. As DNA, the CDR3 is TGTGCCAGCATACGGCGGGGTGGCACCGGGGAGCTGTTTTTT. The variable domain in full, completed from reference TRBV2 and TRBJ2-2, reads EPEVTQTPSHQVTQMGQEVILRCVPISNHLYFYWYRQILGQKVEFLVSFYNNEISEKSEIFDDQFSVERPDGSNFTLKIRSTKLEDSAMYFCASIRRGGTGELFFGEGSRLTVL.

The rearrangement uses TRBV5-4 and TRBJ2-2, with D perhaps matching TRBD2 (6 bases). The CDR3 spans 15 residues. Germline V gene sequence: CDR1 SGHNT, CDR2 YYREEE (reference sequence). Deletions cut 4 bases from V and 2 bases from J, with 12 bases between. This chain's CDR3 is CASSGGTVNTGELFF. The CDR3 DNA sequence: TGTGCCAGCAGCGGGGGGACGGTTAACACCGGGGAGCTGTTTTTT.

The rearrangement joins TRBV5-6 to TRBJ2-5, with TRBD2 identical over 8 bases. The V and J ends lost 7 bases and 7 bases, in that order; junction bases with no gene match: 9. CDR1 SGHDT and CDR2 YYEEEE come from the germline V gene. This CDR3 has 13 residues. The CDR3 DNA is TGTGCCAGCGAACATAGCGGGATGGGGACCCAGTACTTC. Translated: CASEHSGMGTQYF.

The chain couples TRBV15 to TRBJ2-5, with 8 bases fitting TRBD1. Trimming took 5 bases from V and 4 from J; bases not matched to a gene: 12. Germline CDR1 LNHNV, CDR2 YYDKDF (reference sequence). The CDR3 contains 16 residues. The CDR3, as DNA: TGTGCCACCAGCGGAACTTCACAGGGGGTTGGAGAGACCCAGTACTTC. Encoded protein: CATSGTSQGVGETQYF.

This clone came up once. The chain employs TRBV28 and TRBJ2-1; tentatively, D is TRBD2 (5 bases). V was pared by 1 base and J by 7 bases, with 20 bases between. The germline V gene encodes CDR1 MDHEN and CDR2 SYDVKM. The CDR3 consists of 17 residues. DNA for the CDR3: TGTGCCAGCAGTTTATTGGGAGCGGCGGGCGCTGATAATGAGCAGTTCTTC. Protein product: CASSLLGAAGADNEQFF.

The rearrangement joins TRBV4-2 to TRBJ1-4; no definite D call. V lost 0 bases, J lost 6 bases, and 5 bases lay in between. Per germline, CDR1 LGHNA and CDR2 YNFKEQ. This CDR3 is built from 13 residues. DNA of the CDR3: TGTGCCAGCAGCCAAGACGGGGATGAAAAACTGTTTTTT. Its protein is CASSQDGDEKLFF.

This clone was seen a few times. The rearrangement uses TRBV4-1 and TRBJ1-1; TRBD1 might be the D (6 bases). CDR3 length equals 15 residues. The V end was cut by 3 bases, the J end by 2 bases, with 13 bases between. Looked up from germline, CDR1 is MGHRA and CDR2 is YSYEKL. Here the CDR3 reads CASSHGLGQNTEAFF. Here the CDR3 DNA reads TGCGCCAGCAGCCACGGATTGGGACAAAACACTGAAGCTTTCTTT.

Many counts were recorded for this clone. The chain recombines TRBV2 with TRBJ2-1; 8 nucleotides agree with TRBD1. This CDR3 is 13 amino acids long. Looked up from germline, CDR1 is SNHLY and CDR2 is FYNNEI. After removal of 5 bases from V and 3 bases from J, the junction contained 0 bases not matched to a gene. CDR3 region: CASSTGGYNEQFF. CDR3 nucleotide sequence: TGTGCCAGCAGTACAGGGGGCTACAATGAGCAGTTCTTC.

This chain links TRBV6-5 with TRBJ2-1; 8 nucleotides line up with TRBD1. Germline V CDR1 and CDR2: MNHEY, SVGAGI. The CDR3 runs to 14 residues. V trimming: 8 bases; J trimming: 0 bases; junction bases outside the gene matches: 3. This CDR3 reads CASHRGSSYNEQFF. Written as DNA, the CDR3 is TGTGCCAGCCACAGGGGGAGCTCCTACAATGAGCAGTTCTTC.

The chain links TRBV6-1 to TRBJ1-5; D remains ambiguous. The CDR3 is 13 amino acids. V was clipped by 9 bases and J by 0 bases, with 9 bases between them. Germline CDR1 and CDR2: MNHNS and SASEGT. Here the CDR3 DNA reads TGTGCCAGTACACCGAATAGCAATCAGCCCCAGCATTTT. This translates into CASTPNSNQPQHF.

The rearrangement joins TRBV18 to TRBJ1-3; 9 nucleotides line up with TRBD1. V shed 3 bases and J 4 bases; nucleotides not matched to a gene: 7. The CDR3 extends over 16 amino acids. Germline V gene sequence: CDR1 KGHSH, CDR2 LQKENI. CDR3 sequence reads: CASSPGQGYAGNTIYF. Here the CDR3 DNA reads TGTGCCAGCTCACCGGGACAGGGTTACGCAGGAAACACCATATATTTT.

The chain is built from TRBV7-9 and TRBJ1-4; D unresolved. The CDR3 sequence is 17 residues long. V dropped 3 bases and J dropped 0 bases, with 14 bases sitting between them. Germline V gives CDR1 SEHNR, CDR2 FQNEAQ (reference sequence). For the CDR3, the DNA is TGTGCCAGCAGCTTGTTAGAGGGTGTAACAACTAATGAAAAACTGTTTTTT. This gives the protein CASSLLEGVTTNEKLFF.

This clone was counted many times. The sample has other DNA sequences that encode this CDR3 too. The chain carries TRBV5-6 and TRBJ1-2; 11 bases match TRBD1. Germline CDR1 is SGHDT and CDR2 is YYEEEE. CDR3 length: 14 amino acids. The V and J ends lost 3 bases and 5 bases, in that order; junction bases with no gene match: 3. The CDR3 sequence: CASSSGTGGYGYTF. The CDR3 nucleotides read TGTGCCAGCAGCTCCGGGACAGGGGGGTATGGCTACACCTTC.

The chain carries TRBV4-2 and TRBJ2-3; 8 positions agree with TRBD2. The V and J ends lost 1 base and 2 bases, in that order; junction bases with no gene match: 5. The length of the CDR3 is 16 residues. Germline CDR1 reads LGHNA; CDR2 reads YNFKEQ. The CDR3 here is CASSQGGAGVTDTQYF. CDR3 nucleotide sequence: TGTGCCAGCAGCCAAGGGGGAGCGGGGGTCACAGATACGCAGTATTTT.

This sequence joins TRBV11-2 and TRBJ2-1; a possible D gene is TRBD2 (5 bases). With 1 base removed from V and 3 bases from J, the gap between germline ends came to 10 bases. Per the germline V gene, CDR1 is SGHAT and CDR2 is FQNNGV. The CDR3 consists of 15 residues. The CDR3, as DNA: TGTGCCAGCAGCTTAGTCCCCGGGATCTACAATGAGCAGTTCTTC. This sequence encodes CASSLVPGIYNEQFF. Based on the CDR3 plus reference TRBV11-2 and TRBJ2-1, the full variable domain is EAGVAQSPRYKIIEKRQSVAFWCNPISGHATLYWYQQILGQGPKLLIQFQNNGVVDDSQLPKDRFSAERLKGVDSTLKIQPAKLEDSAVYLCASSLVPGIYNEQFFGPGTRLTVL.